Below, 18 T cell receptor beta chains from the same sample are listed, as sequenced in a study of blood T cells in healthy people across ages. The authors ran a second PCR of about 6 to 11 cycles using a sample-barcoded 5' primer and a J-beta primer mix. TCRdb re-called the 5' RACE reads with MiXCR, one entry per CDR3 protein. This table has about 1.4 million distinct CDR3 sequences, approximately 59% appearing once. The sample taken for sequencing was blood. The receptors shown here come from a man aged 18-30 years in good health.

The V gene is TRBV20-1, the J gene TRBJ1-2; D gene uncertain. Trimming took off 0 bases at V and 0 bases at J, with 8 bases between the two ends. Germline values: CDR1 DFQATT, CDR2 SNEGSKA (reference sequence). This CDR3 has 14 amino acids. CDR3 in DNA: TGCAGTGCTAGAGACCTAGACGCTAACTATGGCTACACCTTC. This sequence encodes CSARDLDANYGYTF.

The sample holds a few counts of this clonotype. The chain joins TRBV11-2 to TRBJ2-3, with 9 bases matching TRBD2. Germline V gene data show CDR1 as SGHAT and CDR2 as FQNNGV. V lost 5 bases, J lost 4 bases, and 1 base stayed unmatched. This CDR3 has 13 residues. The DNA for the CDR3 is TGTGCCAGCAGCCGGACTAGCGCAGATACGCAGTATTTT. Its translation is CASSRTSADTQYF.

The rearrangement joins TRBV27 to TRBJ1-6, with D unresolved. Germline assignment: CDR1 MNHEY and CDR2 SMNVEV (reference sequence). This CDR3 has 14 residues. With 3 bases removed from V and 9 bases from J, the gap between germline ends came to 12 bases. The CDR3 region is CASSLAPSSSPLHF. The CDR3 region has the DNA TGTGCCAGCAGTTTGGCCCCTAGCAGTTCACCCCTCCACTTT.

This clonotype was observed a single time. CDR3 region: CASSTWTGSHEQYF. The DNA for the CDR3 is TGTGCCAGCAGCACCTGGACAGGGTCCCACGAGCAGTACTTC. The genes are TRBV7-9 and TRBJ2-1, with 8 bases lining up with TRBD1. The J call may not be correct, given that the DNA end is closer to TRBJ2-7. Germline CDR1 is SEHNR and CDR2 is FQNEAQ (reference sequence). The CDR3 covers 14 residues.

The chain links TRBV15 to TRBJ2-1; TRBD1 matches at 7 bases. Germline CDR1 and CDR2: LNHNV and YYDKDF (reference sequence). This CDR3 comprises 17 residues. V gave up 0 bases and J gave up 7 bases; unmatched junction bases: 12. The CDR3 spells CATSRDRSTGKGNEQFF. In DNA form, the CDR3 reads TGTGCCACCAGCAGAGATAGGTCGACAGGGAAGGGAAATGAGCAGTTCTTC. Full variable domain (remainder filled in from reference TRBV15 and TRBJ2-1): DAMVIQNPRYQVTQFGKPVTLSCSQTLNHNVMYWYQQKSSQAPKLLFHYYDKDFNNEADTPDNFQSRRPNTSFCFLDIRSPGLGDTAMYLCATSRDRSTGKGNEQFFGPGTRLTVL.

The chain recombines TRBV29-1 with TRBJ1-5, with 12 bases identical to TRBD1. V lost 6 bases, J lost 6 bases, and 6 bases stayed unmatched. The CDR3 loop spans 14 amino acids. The V gene's germline CDR1 is SQVTM and CDR2 ANQGSEA. Here the CDR3 DNA reads TGCAGCGTGGGGGGACAGGGGGCATTTCAGCCCCAGCATTTT. Protein product: CSVGGQGAFQPQHF.

The rearrangement links TRBV5-1 to TRBJ2-3; D is perhaps TRBD1 (5 bases). This CDR3 comprises 15 residues. Trimming took 4 bases from V and 1 from J, leaving 13 bases between them. The germline V gene has CDR1 SGHRS and CDR2 YFSETQ. In DNA, the CDR3 is TGCGCCAGCAGCCCTCGGGTAGGGGGCACAGATACGCAGTATTTT. Amino acids: CASSPRVGGTDTQYF.

V and J are TRBV10-3 and TRBJ2-3; TRBD2 matches 8 bases. The V gene end was trimmed by 10 bases and the J gene end by 0 bases; junction bases not matched to a gene: 9. The CDR3 sequence is 15 residues long. Germline assignment: CDR1 ENHRY and CDR2 SYGVKD. CDR3 sequence (DNA): TGTGCCACCTTAGCGGGGAGGACTAGCACAGATACGCAGTATTTT. Protein sequence: CATLAGRTSTDTQYF.

The genes are TRBV10-3 and TRBJ2-7; D perhaps matches TRBD1 (6 bases). CDR3 length equals 11 residues. Per germline, CDR1 ENHRY and CDR2 SYGVKD. V lost 5 bases, J lost 7 bases, and 9 bases lay in between. Written as DNA, the CDR3 is TGTGCCATCAGTACAGGGATTGAGCAGTACTTC. It specifies CAISTGIEQYF.

This clonotype was found a few times. The rearrangement links TRBV20-1 to TRBJ2-5; D gene ambiguous. Trimming shortened V by 6 bases and J by 4 bases, and 15 bases separated the two germline ends. Germline CDR1 DFQATT, CDR2 SNEGSKA (reference sequence). The CDR3 is 13 amino acids. The CDR3 loop is CSALSLRRETQYF. The CDR3 coding sequence is TGCAGTGCGCTTTCTTTGCGGAGAGAGACCCAGTACTTC.

This clonotype was counted once. The chain uses TRBV7-2 and TRBJ1-6, with 7 bases identical to TRBD1. The germline gives CDR1 SGHTA, CDR2 FQGNSA. The CDR3 covers 16 residues. J gave up 5 bases and V 1 base, and 5 bases lay outside the gene matches. The CDR3 spells CASSLEGAGNNSPLHF. The CDR3 bases are TGTGCCAGCAGCTTAGAGGGGGCAGGGAATAATTCACCCCTCCACTTT.

This clonotype was observed a handful of times. The chain has TRBV9 and TRBJ2-7, with TRBD1 identical over 10 bases. Germline loops: CDR1 SGDLS, CDR2 YYNGEE. The trim removed 3 bases at V and 0 bases at J, leaving 6 bases unmatched. The CDR3 is 16 amino acids. Here the CDR3 DNA reads TGTGCCAGCAGCGGATTAGGGACAGGGGACTCCTACGAGCAGTACTTC. Translating gives CASSGLGTGDSYEQYF.

This clonotype was seen at least ten times. This sequence joins TRBV3-1 and TRBJ2-6, with D unresolved. V lost 4 bases and J 2 bases, leaving 9 bases between the germline ends. CDR1 is LGHDT and CDR2 is YNNKEL in the germline V gene (reference sequence). The CDR3 runs to 15 residues. The CDR3 loop is CASSLRVTGANVLTF. In DNA form, the CDR3 reads TGTGCCAGCAGCCTCCGAGTGACTGGGGCCAACGTCCTGACTTTC.

This chain connects TRBV4-1 to TRBJ1-5, with TRBD1 as a possible D gene (6 bases). The V gene lost 6 bases and the J gene lost 1 base, with 13 bases spanning the gap. Germline CDR1 reads MGHRA; CDR2 reads YSYEKL. The CDR3 is 15 residues long. The CDR3 DNA is TGCGCCAGCAGGCAGGGGTGGAGGAGCAATCAGCCCCAGCATTTT. Translating it yields CASRQGWRSNQPQHF.

This sequence joins TRBV21-1 and TRBJ2-4. TRBV21-1 is deemed a pseudogene. The CDR3 is made up of 12 amino acids. The CDR3 DNA reads as TGTGCCAGCCGCACAAGAAAGAACATTCAGTACTTC. This codes for CASRTRKNIQYF.

This chain joins TRBV4-1 and TRBJ1-1; D unresolved. Per the germline V gene, CDR1 is MGHRA and CDR2 is YSYEKL. Trimming removed 0 bases at V and 8 bases at J, with 13 bases between. CDR3 size: 14 residues. CDR3 amino acids: CASSQDTRVGEAFF. The DNA for the CDR3 is TGCGCCAGCAGCCAAGATACTAGGGTAGGGGAAGCTTTCTTT.

This clonotype was counted a few times. The chain has TRBV21-1 and TRBJ2-7; the table gives TRBD1 as D, unverified against the DNA. TRBV21-1 is a documented pseudogene. There are 15 residues in the CDR3. The CDR3 DNA is TGTGCCAGCAGCAAAGAATGGGACAGGGGGTACGAGCAGTACTTC. It encodes CASSKEWDRGYEQYF.

The CDR3 DNA reads as TGCAGTGCTAGATCGGAGCGGGAGTCCCTCACAGATACGCAGTATTTT. Translation gives CSARSERESLTDTQYF. The V call is TRBV20-1, the J call TRBJ2-3, with 8 bases lining up with TRBD2. With V trimmed by 2 bases and J by 2 bases, 9 bases remained unmatched. Germline V gives CDR1 DFQATT, CDR2 SNEGSKA (reference sequence). The CDR3 extends over 16 amino acids.